This T cell receptor beta chain was sequenced in a study of CD8 T cells in Susac syndrome. FACS enriched CD8+ TEMRA cells, while bulk CD8+ and CD4+ were negatively isolated. With random hexamers, roughly 0.45 to 1 ug RNA was reverse transcribed. MiXCR was run by TCRdb on the immunoSEQ multiplex PCR reads, yielding one entry per CDR3 protein. The sample comprises approximately 270,000 distinct CDR3 sequences, approximately 92% of which are singletons, and around 0.072% rests with the top ten. Germline assignment: CDR1 SGHDN and CDR2 FVKESK. The V and J ends lost 4 bases and 0 bases respectively, with 10 bases between them. The length of the CDR3 is 15 residues.

Sequenced: CD4+ T cells from PBMCs. The V gene is TRBV14, the J gene TRBJ2-1, with D maybe TRBD2 (5 bases). The TCR originated in a human donor with multiple sclerosis. CDR3 coding DNA: TGTGCCAGCAGCCTCGGGATGAGCTCCTACAATGAGCAGTTCTTC. Its translation is CASSLGMSSYNEQFF.